The source of this T cell receptor (beta chain) is a study of neurological immune-mediated disorders. TCRdb re-called the 5' RACE reads through MiXCR, storing one row per CDR3 protein. The profile shows roughly 32,000 distinct CDR3 sequences, about 4.1% of them singletons. Germline assignment: CDR1 ENHRY and CDR2 SYGVKD. The CDR3 is 14 residues long. Trimming at V came to 6 bases and at J to 3 bases, leaving 4 bases not matched to a gene. This clonotype was detected a few times. This sequence originates from a man aged 25 to 40 with multiple sclerosis. What was sequenced was PBMCs. The chain has TRBV10-3 and TRBJ2-1, with 8 bases aligning to TRBD2. The CDR3 spells CAISSGTSYNEQFF. In DNA, the CDR3 is TGTGCCATCAGCTCCGGGACTAGCTACAATGAGCAGTTCTTC.